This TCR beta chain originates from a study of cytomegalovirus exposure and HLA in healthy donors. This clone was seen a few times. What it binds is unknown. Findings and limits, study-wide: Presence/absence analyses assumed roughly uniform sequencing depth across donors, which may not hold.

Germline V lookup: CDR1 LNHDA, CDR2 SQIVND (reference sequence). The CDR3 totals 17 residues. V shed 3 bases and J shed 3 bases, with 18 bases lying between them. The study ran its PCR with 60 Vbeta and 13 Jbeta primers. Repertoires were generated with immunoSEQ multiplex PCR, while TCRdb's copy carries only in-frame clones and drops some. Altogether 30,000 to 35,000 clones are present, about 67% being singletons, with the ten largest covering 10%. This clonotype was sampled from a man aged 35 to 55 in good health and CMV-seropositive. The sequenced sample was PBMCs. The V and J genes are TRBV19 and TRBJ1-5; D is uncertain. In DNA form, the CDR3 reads TGTGCCAGTAGTATGGGGAGGCAGATAACCAACAATCAGCCCCAGCATTTT. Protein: CASSMGRQITNNQPQHF.